This T cell receptor beta chain was sequenced in a study of control samples from healthy donors and cancer patients. V dropped 0 bases and J dropped 9; count of bases not matched to a gene: 2. CDR1 is KGHSH and CDR2 is LQKENI in the germline V gene. The CDR3 has 13 amino acids. The protocol was immunoSEQ multiplex PCR, while the TCRdb copy is restricted to in-frame clones and leaves out a portion. The top ten hold approximately 10% of the sample, which has about 84,000 clones, 80% to 90% seen once. The rearrangement uses TRBV18 and TRBJ2-1; TRBD2 matches at 7 bases. Input material: PBMCs. The sequence derives from a man in his fifties or sixties with head and neck cancer. The CDR3 spells CASSPPGGGEQFF. The CDR3 DNA follows: TGTGCCAGCTCACCACCGGGCGGGGGTGAGCAGTTCTTC.